Below are 32 T cell receptor beta chains sequenced from a single sample in a study of blood T cell repertoires in COVID-19. This table comes from immunoSEQ multiplex PCR, and its TCRdb copy is limited to in-frame clones, with some not included. Counted here are tens of thousands of clones, 75% to 90% occurring once; the ten biggest clones make up roughly 6%. Material: peripheral blood. The origin of the receptors is a man aged 45-60 years with active COVID-19.

The J gene is TRBJ1-1, the V gene TRBV6-6, with D possibly TRBD1 on 5 matching bases. CDR1 MNHNY and CDR2 SVGAGI come from the germline V gene (reference sequence). Trimming removed 0 bases at V and 6 bases at J, with 11 bases between. The CDR3 contains 14 residues. For the CDR3, the DNA is TGTGCCAGCAGTTACTCGTCGTTGACAGCTGAAGCTTTCTTT. Its protein product is CASSYSSLTAEAFF.

V and J are TRBV2 and TRBJ2-3, with D possibly being TRBD1 (7 bases). The CDR3 runs 15 residues. The germline V gene encodes CDR1 SNHLY and CDR2 FYNNEI. Trimming cost V 2 bases and J 6 bases, with 15 bases left between them. CDR3 residues: CASSERQGGRDTQYF. The CDR3 coding sequence is TGTGCCAGCAGTGAACGCCAGGGGGGTAGGGATACGCAGTATTTT.

The CDR3 nucleotides read TGTGCCAGCAACCGGGACGGGAGCTCCTACGAGCAGTACTTC. Translation gives CASNRDGSSYEQYF. The chain employs TRBV9 and TRBJ2-7, with D tentatively TRBD2 (6 bases). The CDR3 is made up of 14 amino acids. From germline, CDR1 is SGDLS and CDR2 YYNGEE. V was pared by 6 bases and J by 0 bases, with 13 bases between.

The genes are TRBV6-5 and TRBJ1-4; D gene unclear. This CDR3 comprises 14 residues. With 6 bases removed from V and 7 bases from J, the gap between germline ends came to 15 bases. Germline values: CDR1 MNHEY, CDR2 SVGAGI. The CDR3 here is CASSHYGEGEKLFF. In nucleotides, the CDR3 is TGTGCCAGCAGCCACTACGGGGAAGGTGAAAAACTGTTTTTT.

The chain links TRBV7-6 to TRBJ2-3, with a possible D match to TRBD2 (5 bases). The CDR3 spans 15 residues. In germline, CDR1 is SGHVS, CDR2 FNYEAQ. Trimming took off 2 bases at V and 2 bases at J, with 11 bases between the two ends. This chain's CDR3 is CASSLSLANTDTQYF. CDR3 in DNA: TGTGCCAGCAGCTTAAGTTTAGCGAACACAGATACGCAGTATTTT.

The CDR3 nucleotides are TGTGCCAGCAGTTACGGTACAGGCACCGGGGAGCTGTTTTTT. It codes for CASSYGTGTGELFF. The V gene is TRBV5-6, the J gene TRBJ2-2, with D tentatively TRBD1 (5 bases). The CDR3 runs 14 residues. Trimming removed 5 bases from V and 4 bases from J, with 12 bases in between. CDR1 is SGHDT, CDR2 YYEEEE, per germline. Drawing the rest from reference TRBV5-6 and TRBJ2-2, the complete variable domain is DAGVTQSPTHLIKTRGQQVTLRCSPKSGHDTVSWYQQALGQGPQFIFQYYEEEERQRGNFPDRFSGHQFPNYSSELNVNALLLGDSALYLCASSYGTGTGELFFGEGSRLTVL.

V usage is TRBV6-4 and J usage is TRBJ1-2; D may be TRBD1 (5 bases). The germline V gene has CDR1 MRHNA and CDR2 SNTAGT. V was pared by 5 bases and J by 5 bases, with 15 bases between. The CDR3 is 14 residues long. The CDR3: CASSPQAGNYGYTF. CDR3 DNA: TGTGCCAGCAGTCCCCAGGCAGGGAATTATGGCTACACCTTC.

The CDR3 here is CASSQDIGKSYNEQFF. The CDR3 bases are TGTGCCAGCAGCCAAGATATCGGGAAGTCCTACAATGAGCAGTTCTTC. This chain joins TRBV3-1 (or the pseudogene TRBV3-2) and TRBJ2-1, with D possibly TRBD2 on 5 matching bases. V was clipped by 0 bases and J by 1 base, with 10 bases between them. The CDR3 is made up of 16 amino acids. The germline gives CDR1 LGHDT, CDR2 YNNKEL (reference sequence).

The rearrangement joins TRBV4-2 to TRBJ2-7; D possibly corresponds to TRBD1 (6 bases). The V and J ends lost 2 bases and 3 bases respectively, with 14 bases between them. Germline-derived CDR1 and CDR2 are LGHNA and YNFKEQ. There are 15 residues in the CDR3. The CDR3 sequence is CASSQRPGQIYEQYF. DNA for the CDR3: TGTGCCAGCAGCCAACGGCCGGGACAAATCTACGAGCAGTACTTC.

In the case of this clone: A junction boundary mismatches the germline segment, possibly from a read error. This specimen includes other DNA sequences encoding the same CDR3. The chain carries TRBV28 and TRBJ1-4, with 8 bases fitting TRBD1. Germline CDR1 MDHEN, CDR2 SYDVKM. The CDR3 loop spans 15 amino acids. CDR3 region: CASRHIQGDSEKLFF. The CDR3 nucleotides read TGCGCCAGCAGGCACATACAGGGGGATAGTGAAAAACTGTTTTTT.

The chain links TRBV28 to TRBJ2-5; 7 nucleotides match TRBD2. The CDR3 is 16 amino acids. The V segment lost 5 bases and the J segment 1 base; nucleotides outside the gene matches: 10. CDR1 and CDR2 (germline): MDHEN, SYDVKM. The CDR3 protein is CASSALTSARQETQYF. CDR3 DNA sequence: TGTGCCAGCAGTGCCCTTACTAGCGCCCGCCAAGAGACCCAGTACTTC.

This clone was counted a single time. The chain carries TRBV5-4 and TRBJ1-2; a possible D gene is TRBD1 (6 bases). Germline V gene data show CDR1 as SGHNT and CDR2 as YYREEE (reference sequence). The CDR3 consists of 15 residues. Between the trimmed V and J ends, which lost 4 bases and 8 bases, there was a span of 21 bases. DNA for the CDR3: TGTGCCAGCAGCCCTTATGGGGGCGCCGTAGGGGGCTACACCTTC. Protein product: CASSPYGGAVGGYTF.

The V and J genes are TRBV11-3 and TRBJ1-1; 7 nucleotides line up with TRBD1. CDR3 length equals 13 residues. The germline V gene encodes CDR1 SGHNT and CDR2 YENEEA. J was trimmed by 5 bases and V by 5 bases; bases with no gene match: 5. CDR3 in amino acids: CASSRTGQTEAFF. In DNA, the CDR3 is TGTGCCAGCAGCAGGACGGGACAGACTGAAGCTTTCTTT.

This rearrangement joins TRBV27 to TRBJ1-1; no clear D. The CDR3 has 14 amino acids. Per germline, CDR1 MNHEY and CDR2 SMNVEV (reference sequence). V lost 0 bases and J lost 7, with 12 bases in between. CDR3 amino acids: CASSLSAAEDEAFF. The CDR3 region has the DNA TGTGCCAGCAGTTTATCGGCAGCCGAGGATGAAGCTTTCTTT.

The DNA for the CDR3 is TGTGCCAGCAGCTTATCGGGGGTAGAGGGCTACGAGCAGTACTTC. Encoded protein: CASSLSGVEGYEQYF. The J gene is TRBJ2-7, the V gene TRBV7-9; weak D call: TRBD2 (6 bases). This CDR3 has 15 residues. Germline V CDR1 and CDR2: SEHNR, FQNEAQ (reference sequence). With 2 bases removed from V and 3 bases from J, the gap between germline ends came to 14 bases.

V is TRBV7-2 and J is TRBJ1-3, with 7 positions matching TRBD1. The CDR3 spans 14 residues. The germline V gene has CDR1 SGHTA and CDR2 FQGNSA. Trimming removed 3 bases from V and 2 bases from J; junction bases left unmatched: 1. CDR3 DNA sequence: TGTGCCAGCAGCTTGGGGACAGCTGGAAACACCATATATTTT. Protein sequence: CASSLGTAGNTIYF.

This chain uses TRBV5-6 with TRBJ1-5; tentatively, D is TRBD1 (6 bases). Trimming left V 5 bases short and J 5 bases short, with 20 bases between. Germline CDR1 reads SGHDT; CDR2 reads YYEEEE. The CDR3 totals 16 residues. CDR3 sequence: CASSSWSGGGYQPQHF. DNA of the CDR3: TGTGCCAGCAGTTCCTGGTCGGGGGGCGGGTATCAGCCCCAGCATTTT.

A few counts support this clone. This chain joins TRBV19 and TRBJ1-5; a possible D gene is TRBD1 (6 bases). Germline values: CDR1 LNHDA, CDR2 SQIVND (reference sequence). This CDR3 is 18 amino acids long. Trimming cost V 0 bases and J 3 bases, with 18 bases left between them. This CDR3 reads CASSIDRTGIGNNQPQHF. The CDR3 nucleotides are TGTGCCAGTAGTATAGATAGAACAGGGATAGGTAACAATCAGCCCCAGCATTTT.

This clone was picked up many times. The chain is built from TRBV5-1 and TRBJ1-6; D unresolved. Trimming pared 2 bases from V and 5 bases from J, leaving 5 bases between. The CDR3 totals 13 residues. The germline V gene has CDR1 SGHRS and CDR2 YFSETQ. Here the CDR3 DNA reads TGCGCCAGCAGCTTCGGTGATAATTCACCCCTCCACTTT. Amino acid sequence: CASSFGDNSPLHF.

This chain joins TRBV29-1 and TRBJ2-5; D not resolved. V was cut by 7 bases and J by 4 bases, with 13 bases left in between. The germline gives CDR1 SQVTM, CDR2 ANQGSEA. The CDR3 has 12 amino acids. Here the CDR3 DNA reads TGCAGCGGCTTTCGAACAAGAGAGACCCAGTACTTC. It yields the protein CSGFRTRETQYF.

V is TRBV5-1 and J is TRBJ2-7; possible D gene TRBD2, 6 bases. Germline V gene lookup returns CDR1 SGHRS and CDR2 YFSETQ. This CDR3 contains 14 residues. The V end was cut by 0 bases, the J end by 1 base, with 8 bases between. CDR3 loop: CASSLGRGSYEQYF. CDR3 DNA sequence: TGCGCCAGCAGCTTGGGCCGGGGGTCCTACGAGCAGTACTTC.

V gene TRBV6-5 combines with J gene TRBJ2-1; D is possibly TRBD2 (5 bases). This CDR3 has 15 residues. Per germline, CDR1 MNHEY and CDR2 SVGAGI. Trimming removed 4 bases from V and 1 base from J, with 11 bases in between. The CDR3 region has the DNA TGTGCCAGCAGTTCCGGACTTGTATCCTACAATGAGCAGTTCTTC. This encodes CASSSGLVSYNEQFF.

V usage is TRBV24-1 and J usage is TRBJ2-7, with unresolved D. Trimming cost V 4 bases and J 9 bases, with 9 bases left between them. The CDR3 has 11 amino acids. From germline, CDR1 is KGHDR and CDR2 SFDVKD. As DNA, the CDR3 is TGTGCCACCAGTGAAGGTATAGCGCAGTACTTC. Translation gives CATSEGIAQYF.

The CDR3 loop reads CASSFEGEGTQYF. The CDR3 coding sequence is TGTGCCAGCAGCTTTGAGGGGGAAGGTACGCAGTATTTT. This rearrangement joins TRBV7-9 to TRBJ2-3, with D perhaps matching TRBD1 (6 bases). The germline CDR1 and CDR2 sequences are SEHNR and FQNEAQ (reference sequence). The CDR3 totals 13 residues. The ends were cut back, 3 bases at V and 8 bases at J, with 12 bases in the middle.

The chain carries TRBV3-1 (or the pseudogene TRBV3-2) and TRBJ2-5; 9 nucleotides line up with TRBD1. The CDR3 loop spans 14 amino acids. V shed 4 bases, J shed 6 bases, and the junction held 6 bases outside the gene matches. From germline, CDR1 is LGHDT and CDR2 YNNKEL (reference sequence). This CDR3 is CASSLGTGKQTQYF. CDR3 bases: TGTGCCAGCAGCCTGGGGACAGGGAAACAGACCCAGTACTTC.

The rearrangement uses TRBV29-1 and TRBJ2-7; 13 nucleotides align to TRBD2. The V segment lost 6 bases and the J segment 5 bases; nucleotides outside the gene matches: 1. The CDR3 is 12 amino acids. CDR1 and CDR2 (germline): SQVTM, ANQGSEA. DNA for the CDR3: TGCAGCGTCGGGACTAGCGGGAACGAGCAGTACTTC. This encodes CSVGTSGNEQYF.

The rearrangement links TRBV4-3 to TRBJ1-3; possible D gene TRBD1, 6 bases. Trimming removed 1 base at V and 0 bases at J, with 13 bases between. Germline V gene sequence: CDR1 LGHNA, CDR2 YSLEER. This CDR3 region has 17 residues. The CDR3 DNA is TGCGCCAGCAGCCAAGCCCCGGACAGCCACTCTGGAAACACCATATATTTT. Encoded protein: CASSQAPDSHSGNTIYF.

This clone showed up just once. Other nucleotide sequences in the sample specify the same CDR3. This sequence joins TRBV3-1 (or the pseudogene TRBV3-2) and TRBJ2-3; D might be TRBD1 (5 bases). V was pared by 4 bases and J by 1 base, with 15 bases between. The CDR3 length is 16 residues. The V gene's germline CDR1 is LGHDT and CDR2 YNNKEL (reference sequence). The CDR3 bases are TGTGCCAGCAGCCGGGGCGCTACCTCGGGCACAGATACGCAGTATTTT. Its translation is CASSRGATSGTDTQYF.

The genes are TRBV6-1 and TRBJ2-2; possibly TRBD1 for D (5 bases). The CDR3 is 15 amino acids. From germline, CDR1 is MNHNS and CDR2 SASEGT. Deletions cut 0 bases from V and 6 bases from J, with 11 bases between. The CDR3: CASSEAARASGELFF. Here the CDR3 DNA reads TGTGCCAGCAGTGAAGCTGCCAGGGCCTCCGGGGAGCTGTTTTTT.

This clone was observed a single time. The CDR3 reads CASSLIQGAETQYF. The CDR3 nucleotides are TGTGCCAGCAGCCTAATACAGGGGGCAGAGACCCAGTACTTC. The J gene is TRBJ2-5, the V gene TRBV6-2 or TRBV6-3; 9 bases agree with TRBD1. From germline, CDR1 is MNHEY and CDR2 SVGEGT. With V trimmed by 6 bases and J by 4 bases, 6 bases remained unmatched. The CDR3 totals 14 residues.

The genes are TRBV20-1 and TRBJ1-4, with TRBD1 matching 7 bases. The V gene end was trimmed by 3 bases and the J gene end by 6 bases; junction bases not matched to a gene: 13. The CDR3 extends over 16 amino acids. Per germline, CDR1 DFQATT and CDR2 SNEGSKA (reference sequence). The CDR3 nucleotides read TGCAGTGCTAGTCTATACAGGGGAGGATTTGATGAAAAACTGTTTTTT. It yields the protein CSASLYRGGFDEKLFF.

CDR3 sequence reads: CASSPSVGRGKTDTQYF. The CDR3 DNA sequence: TGTGCCAGCAGCCCATCCGTGGGCAGGGGGAAAACAGATACGCAGTATTTT. This chain joins TRBV7-2 and TRBJ2-3, with 7 bases identical to TRBD1. The CDR3 has 17 residues. Trimming removed 5 bases from V and 3 bases from J; junction bases left unmatched: 14. CDR1 is SGHTA and CDR2 is FQGNSA in the germline V gene.